Here is one T cell receptor (beta chain) with its context. The CDR3 totals 14 residues. The data stem from a study of blood T cell repertoires in COVID-19. The Seattle patients joined while their infection was active and were tracked longitudinally afterward. Methods used by the authors: Quantification of nucleated cells was approximated via reference gene primer amplification. The table came from immunoSEQ multiplex PCR; TCRdb's copy has only in-frame clones and leaves some out. V, J and clone size are those of that table, while D and trimming were read from the DNA. The sample has about 210,000 clones, around four fifths seen once.

This TCR was recovered from a woman aged 80 or older with COVID-19, enrolled during active disease. This chain uses TRBV21-1 with TRBJ2-5; the table assigns TRBD1, which was not confirmed against the DNA. TRBV21-1 is annotated as a pseudogene. The sequenced sample was peripheral blood. Written as DNA, the CDR3 is TGTGCCAGCAGCAAGCAGGGGCACCAAGAGACCCAGTACTTC. This encodes CASSKQGHQETQYF.